Listed below are T cell receptor beta chains from one sample, sequenced in a study of blood T cell repertoires in COVID-19. Here immunoSEQ multiplex PCR was the method, and the copy in TCRdb shows in-frame clones only, minus some. Here the sample spans about 250,000 clones, 88% being singletons. The sample was peripheral blood. Receptors originate from a man at least 80 years old with acute or convalescent COVID-19. Each CDR3 is given with its conserved first and last residue. The D gene is left open where the match is weak. The size entry is marked missing in some rows and otherwise reads once, few, many or a size class.

J gene	clone size	D gene	V gene	CDR3 protein	CDR3 DNA
TRBJ2-7	-	-	TRBV15	CATSRDRREQYF	TGTGCCACCAGCAGAGATCGCAGAGAGCAGTACTTC
TRBJ2-2	-	-	TRBV5-1	CASSTPGENTGELFF	TGCGCCAGCAGCACCCCGGGGGAGAACACCGGGGAGCTGTTTTTT
TRBJ2-3	-	TRBD2	TRBV7-3	CASSLGSGGSDTQYF	TGTGCCAGCAGCTTAGGTAGCGGGGGGTCAGATACGCAGTATTTT
TRBJ2-1	-	-	TRBV27	CASSFWRFDNEQFF	TGTGCCAGCAGTTTCTGGCGGTTTGACAATGAGCAGTTCTTC
TRBJ2-5	few	-	TRBV5-5	CASSITGTREETQYF	TGTGCCAGCAGCATTACAGGGACCCGCGAAGAGACCCAGTACTTC
TRBJ1-2	-	-	TRBV5-5	CASSLELLTAPGGYTF	TGTGCCAGCAGCTTGGAGTTATTAACAGCCCCAGGTGGCTACACCTTC
TRBJ2-7	-	TRBD2	TRBV28	CASRSGLAIHEQYF	TGTGCCAGCAGATCGGGACTAGCGATTCACGAGCAGTACTTC
TRBJ1-2	once	-	TRBV27	CASSLRGGNGYTF	TGTGCCAGCAGTTTAAGGGGGGGGAATGGCTACACCTTC
TRBJ1-1	once	-	TRBV4-1	CASSQSDRPDAEAFF	TGCGCCAGCAGCCAATCGGACAGACCTGACGCTGAAGCTTTCTTT
TRBJ1-3	-	-	TRBV11-2	CASSFSQGRGPGNTIYF	TGTGCCAGCAGCTTCTCCCAGGGGCGCGGCCCTGGAAACACCATATATTTT
TRBJ2-5	-	-	TRBV19	CASSSSDQRETQYF	TGTGCCAGTAGTAGTAGCGACCAAAGGGAGACCCAGTACTTC
TRBJ1-6	-	-	TRBV3-1/TRBV3-2	CASSQASGNSPLHF	TGTGCCAGCAGCCAAGCCTCAGGGAATTCACCCCTCCACTTT
TRBJ2-2	once	-	TRBV4-3	CASSQDLLAGDTGELFF	TGCGCCAGCAGCCAAGATTTATTGGCAGGGGACACCGGGGAGCTGTTTTTT
TRBJ2-7	few	TRBD2	TRBV4-1	CASSQGSGGVYEQYF	TGCGCCAGCAGCCAAGGGAGCGGGGGGGTTTACGAGCAGTACTTC
TRBJ1-4	-	-	TRBV9	CASSVEAGRDEKLFF	TGTGCCAGCAGCGTAGAGGCAGGGAGGGATGAAAAACTGTTTTTT
TRBJ1-2	-	-	TRBV5-5	CASSFEFYGYTF	TGTGCCAGCAGTTTCGAGTTCTATGGCTACACCTTC
TRBJ2-1	-	TRBD2	TRBV6-1	CASSEVLLAGALDEQFF	TGTGCCAGCAGTGAAGTGTTACTAGCGGGAGCTTTGGATGAGCAGTTCTTC
TRBJ2-2	-	-	TRBV28	CASSLWGRATGELFF	TGTGCCAGCAGTTTATGGGGCAGGGCCACCGGGGAGCTGTTTTTT
TRBJ1-2	-	-	TRBV7-8	CASSPVDAGLYGYTF	TGTGCCAGCAGCCCGGTTGACGCGGGCCTCTATGGCTACACCTTC
TRBJ2-2	-	TRBD2	TRBV24-1	CATRATSSGELFF	TGTGCCACCAGGGCGACTAGCTCCGGGGAGCTGTTTTTT
TRBJ2-1	-	-	TRBV24-1	CATSDPGRGRNEQFF	TGTGCCACCAGTGACCCTGGGCGGGGGCGGAATGAGCAGTTCTTC
TRBJ1-6	-	-	TRBV6-4	CASSDTGDYNSPLHF	TGTGCCAGCAGTGACACGGGGGACTATAATTCACCCCTCCACTTT
TRBJ1-5	once	-	TRBV18	CASSPDYSNQPQHF	TGTGCCAGCTCACCGGACTATAGCAATCAGCCCCAGCATTTT
TRBJ2-3	few	TRBD2	TRBV6-2/TRBV6-3	CASSYSSSGGGDTQYF	TGTGCCAGCAGTTACTCGAGTAGCGGGGGAGGGGATACGCAGTATTTT
TRBJ2-1	-	-	TRBV18	CASSPPAGYNEQFF	TGTGCCAGCTCACCACCAGCGGGCTACAATGAGCAGTTCTTC
TRBJ2-1	-	TRBD2	TRBV6-2/TRBV6-3	CASSYRLGGNYNEQFF	TGTGCCAGCAGTTACCGACTCGGGGGGAATTACAATGAGCAGTTCTTC
TRBJ2-7	-	TRBD2	TRBV9	CASSPRTSFVYEQYF	TGTGCCAGCAGCCCACGGACTAGCTTCGTCTACGAGCAGTACTTC
TRBJ1-1	few	-	TRBV4-2	CASSQRGAGYTEAFF	TGTGCCAGCAGCCAACGCGGGGCGGGGTATACTGAAGCTTTCTTT
TRBJ1-5	-	-	TRBV18	CASSPRQGNNQPQHF	TGTGCCAGCTCACCACGGCAGGGAAACAATCAGCCCCAGCATTTT
TRBJ2-3	once	-	TRBV7-9	CASSSGTGHLSTDTQYF	TGTGCCAGCAGCTCGGGGACGGGACACCTGAGCACAGATACGCAGTATTTT
TRBJ2-7	-	TRBD1	TRBV10-2	CASSNPGQGLSYEQYF	TGCGCCAGCAGCAATCCGGGACAGGGGCTGTCCTACGAGCAGTACTTC
TRBJ1-1	once	-	TRBV9	CASSVMAEDTEAFF	TGTGCCAGCAGCGTAATGGCCGAGGACACTGAAGCTTTCTTT
TRBJ2-1	-	TRBD2	TRBV7-2	CASSRSGGGSYNEQFF	TGTGCCAGCAGCCGTAGCGGGGGCGGCTCCTACAATGAGCAGTTCTTC
TRBJ2-7	-	-	TRBV2	CASSEARDNEQYF	TGTGCCAGCAGTGAAGCTCGGGACAACGAGCAGTACTTC
TRBJ1-4	-	-	TRBV19	CDRSYLDEKLFF	TGTGACAGGTCCTACCTGGATGAAAAACTGTTTTTT
TRBJ2-5	-	-	TRBV7-7	CASSKYGGRETQYF	TGTGCCAGCAGCAAATACGGCGGGCGCGAGACCCAGTACTTC
TRBJ1-2	-	TRBD1	TRBV19	CASSPRRGADGYTF	TGTGCCAGTAGTCCCCGCAGGGGGGCGGATGGCTACACCTTC
TRBJ2-5	-	-	TRBV11-2	CASSLRYGGQETQYF	TGTGCCAGCAGCTTGAGGTACGGAGGCCAAGAGACCCAGTACTTC
TRBJ1-4	-	TRBD1	TRBV5-1	CASSLAGTGSEKLFF	TGCGCCAGCAGCTTGGCGGGGACAGGGAGTGAAAAACTGTTTTTT
TRBJ2-7	-	TRBD2	TRBV12-3/TRBV12-4	CASGSGGLYEQYF	TGTGCCAGCGGGAGCGGGGGACTCTACGAGCAGTACTTC
TRBJ2-2	-	TRBD2	TRBV12-5	CASAPGTTMGDGELFF	TGTGCTAGTGCCCCAGGGACTACCATGGGGGACGGGGAGCTGTTTTTT
TRBJ1-3	-	-	TRBV7-8	CASSPTFSGNTIYF	TGTGCCAGCAGCCCGACATTTTCTGGAAACACCATATATTTT
TRBJ2-3	-	-	TRBV5-8	CASSFGVSTDTQYF	TGTGCCAGCAGCTTCGGGGTTAGCACAGATACGCAGTATTTT
TRBJ1-3	-	-	TRBV5-4	CASSLDRAGNTIYF	TGTGCCAGCAGCTTGGACAGGGCCGGAAACACCATATATTTT
TRBJ2-7	-	TRBD1	TRBV5-1	CASSSGQVSYEQYF	TGCGCCAGCAGCTCGGGACAGGTCTCCTACGAGCAGTACTTC
TRBJ2-1	-	TRBD1	TRBV24-1	CATSRDRGLEQFF	TGTGCCACCAGTCGGGACAGGGGGCTTGAGCAGTTCTTC
TRBJ2-5	-	TRBD1	TRBV5-1	CASSVTGAGETQYF	TGCGCCAGCAGCGTGACAGGGGCGGGCGAGACCCAGTACTTC
TRBJ1-1	once	-	TRBV19	CASSTIQGPEAFF	TGTGCCAGTAGTACCATCCAGGGCCCTGAAGCTTTCTTT
TRBJ1-1	-	-	TRBV18	CASSPIPLGTEAFF	TGTGCCAGCTCACCCATCCCACTCGGCACTGAAGCTTTCTTT
TRBJ1-5	-	TRBD1	TRBV10-3	CAISEREGAHQPQHF	TGTGCCATCAGTGAAAGAGAGGGGGCACATCAGCCCCAGCATTTT
TRBJ2-1	-	-	TRBV2	CASSEWQGSYNEQFF	TGTGCCAGCAGTGAATGGCAGGGATCCTACAATGAGCAGTTCTTC
TRBJ1-2	-	-	TRBV5-4	CASSLSQTVLYGYTF	TGTGCCAGCAGCTTGTCCCAGACAGTGCTCTATGGCTACACCTTC